The T cell receptor beta chain under discussion was sequenced for a study of blood T cell repertoires in COVID-19. Study overall: Material from acute and convalescent COVID-19 was sourced from the United States, Italy and Spain. PBMCs, B-cell-depleted T cells, or T cells provided the cDNA or gDNA that made up the material.

Germline V lookup: CDR1 LGHNA, CDR2 YSLEER. This CDR3 has 16 amino acids. V lost 0 bases and J lost 5; bases outside the gene matches: 7. Methods used by the authors: The authors estimated nucleated cell counts from reference gene primer amplification. The table came from immunoSEQ multiplex PCR; TCRdb's copy has only in-frame clones and leaves some out. V and J calls and clone size are copied from that table; D and trimming were computed from the DNA. In the table there are 200,000 to 250,000 clones, roughly 80% of which are singletons. The sequence came from a woman of 80 years or more with acute or convalescent COVID-19. This chain joins TRBV4-3 and TRBJ1-1; 9 bases are shared with TRBD1. Material: peripheral blood. CDR3 region: CASSQDGGQGGTEAFF. The CDR3 DNA reads TGCGCCAGCAGCCAAGATGGGGGACAGGGCGGAACTGAAGCTTTCTTT.